Listed below are T cell receptor beta chains from one sample, sequenced in a study of blood T cell repertoires in COVID-19. The data were produced by immunoSEQ multiplex PCR, yet TCRdb's version contains in-frame clones alone and is incomplete. Found here are 110,000 to 150,000 clones, roughly 80% of them singletons; the top ten hold less than 7.5%. The sample was PBMCs or T cells enriched from blood (not recorded which). These receptor sequences come from a woman between 45 and 65 years old who had recovered from COVID-19. Each CDR3 is given with its conserved first and last residue. For some rows the clone size is stated as once, few or many, or as a class when expanded; others skip it.

V gene,clone size,CDR3 protein
TRBV19,.,CASRPALDRTDEQFF
TRBV7-9,.,CASSRDNSYEQYF
TRBV18,few,CASSPPLETPNYGYTF
TRBV6-5,few,CASSYSGRANTEAFF
TRBV29-1,.,CSVEDLRNAGGNEQYF
TRBV19,.,CASSIIGRTGSYEQYF
TRBV19,.,CASSLRGTPEAFF
TRBV3-1/TRBV3-2,.,CASSYQGSGNTIYF
TRBV4-1,.,CASSQRGEQETQYF
TRBV19,.,CASSSVRNYLGYTF
TRBV7-2,.,CASSLASGGGYEQYF
TRBV5-1,.,CASSLQQYNEQFF
TRBV10-3,once,CATGLAGGRGTQYF
TRBV5-1,.,CASSRDGGVGNQPQHF
TRBV5-6,few,CASNSPTENTVEQFF
TRBV18,.,CASSPGIGEEAFF
TRBV15,.,CATSPRGDSRNQPQHF
TRBV2,.,CASRGGGQGIGTEAFF
TRBV21-1,.,CASNDDPWGPGGSYNEQFF
TRBV13,.,CASSFSVGTGFAETQYF
TRBV19,.,CASSSPRGENTEAFF
TRBV7-8,.,CASSRGSATNEKLFF
TRBV28,.,CASRGDRGNEKLFF
TRBV21-1,.,CASIRDTANYGYTF
TRBV6-1,few,CASSESGSYGYTF
TRBV5-1,.,CASSRSHGQQETQYF
TRBV7-6,.,CASSPSADSYEQYF
TRBV6-1,.,CASSEVTEGEKLFF